This T cell receptor (beta chain) was recorded in a study of neurological immune-mediated disorders. Many counts were recorded for this clonotype. Its antigen is still unknown. 2 million unsorted PBMCs were stored in RNAlater at -80 °C before RNA extraction. Whole-study findings and limits: Because no CDR3 amino acid sequences were shared across subjects by expanded clones, private repertoires were suggested in all groups.

MiXCR, run by TCRdb on the 5' RACE reads, gives a single entry per CDR3 protein. The table records 30,000 or so distinct CDR3 sequences, under 6% of them present only once. J was trimmed by 5 bases and V by 6 bases; bases with no gene match: 14. Germline V gene sequence: CDR1 MNHEY, CDR2 SVGAGI. This CDR3 is built from 16 residues. The chain links TRBV6-5 to TRBJ2-3; 7 positions match TRBD1. This clonotype originated in a man younger than 35 in good health. Sequencing was carried out using PBMCs. The CDR3 loop is CASRRLGQGVGDTQYF. CDR3 nucleotide sequence: TGTGCCAGCAGACGACTTGGCCAGGGGGTCGGAGATACGCAGTATTTT.